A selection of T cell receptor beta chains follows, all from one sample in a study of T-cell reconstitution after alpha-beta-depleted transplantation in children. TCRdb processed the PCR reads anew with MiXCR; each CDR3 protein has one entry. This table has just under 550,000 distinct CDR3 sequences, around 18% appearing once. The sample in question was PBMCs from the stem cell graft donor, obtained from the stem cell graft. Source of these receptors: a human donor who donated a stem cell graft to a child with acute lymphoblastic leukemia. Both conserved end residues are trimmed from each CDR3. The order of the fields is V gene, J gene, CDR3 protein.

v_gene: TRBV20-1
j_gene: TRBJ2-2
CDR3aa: SARSAGGPITGELF

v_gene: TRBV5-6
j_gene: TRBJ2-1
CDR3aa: ASSSLPLALANNEQF

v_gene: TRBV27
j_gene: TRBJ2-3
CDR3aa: ASSQQIDPPDTQY

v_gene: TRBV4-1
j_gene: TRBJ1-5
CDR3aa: ASSPSRPVYSNQPQH

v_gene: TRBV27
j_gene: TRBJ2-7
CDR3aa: ASSLSGDYEQY

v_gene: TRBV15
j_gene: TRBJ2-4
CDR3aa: ATSRDFGGRAKNIQY

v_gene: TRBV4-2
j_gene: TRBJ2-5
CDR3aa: ASSQAPQPETQY

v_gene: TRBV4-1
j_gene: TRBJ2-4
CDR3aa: ASSQEAFGGAKNIQY

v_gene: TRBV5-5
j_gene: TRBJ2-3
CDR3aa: ASSLGDAWDTQY

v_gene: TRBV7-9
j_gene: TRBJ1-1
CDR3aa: ASSSGASAEAF